These 10 T cell receptor beta chains share one sample of origin, sequenced in a study of neoadjuvant nivolumab and ipilimumab in lung cancer. Libraries were prepared by immunoSEQ multiplex PCR; TCRdb keeps only in-frame clonotypes and omits some of them. The table shows roughly 49,000 clones, with around 88% occurring only once. The sample was blood, taken before neoadjuvant nivolumab, alone or with ipilimumab. The receptors were sampled from an adult with non-small cell lung cancer. Some clones in this sample may be carry-over from other donors' samples.

This chain links TRBV5-4 with TRBJ2-1, with unresolved D. The V gene lost 4 bases and the J gene lost 7 bases, with 18 bases spanning the gap. The germline gives CDR1 SGHNT, CDR2 YYREEE (reference sequence). The length of the CDR3 is 15 residues. The CDR3: CASSSSGHDFNEQFF. The CDR3 bases are TGTGCCAGCAGCAGCTCGGGCCACGACTTTAATGAGCAGTTCTTC.

The CDR3 nucleotides are TGTGCCAGTAGTCTCTGGGGGGAAGGGTCCTACGAGCAGTACTTC. Translating it yields CASSLWGEGSYEQYF. The chain has TRBV19 and TRBJ2-7; D may be TRBD2 (6 bases). The CDR3 extends over 15 amino acids. Germline V gene sequence: CDR1 LNHDA, CDR2 SQIVND (reference sequence). V gave up 5 bases and J gave up 1 base, with 15 bases separating them.

The J gene is TRBJ1-2, the V gene TRBV4-1; weak D call: TRBD1 (6 bases). The CDR3 spans 14 residues. Germline lookup yields CDR1 MGHRA and CDR2 YSYEKL. Trimming took off 8 bases at V and 0 bases at J, with 13 bases between the two ends. CDR3 in DNA: TGCGCCAGCCGGGACACCGGAGCTAACTATGGCTACACCTTC. Protein product: CASRDTGANYGYTF.

The chain employs TRBV9 and TRBJ2-6; 8 positions agree with TRBD1. CDR1 and CDR2 from the germline V gene are SGDLS and YYNGEE. V was clipped by 5 bases and J by 0 bases; unmatched bases: 4. The CDR3 spans 16 residues. CDR3 nucleotides: TGTGCCAGCAGTCAGGGGGCAATCTCTGGGGCCAACGTCCTGACTTTC. This gives the protein CASSQGAISGANVLTF.

This rearrangement joins TRBV30 to TRBJ1-2; no reliable D call. The germline V gene encodes CDR1 GTSNPN and CDR2 SVGIG (reference sequence). CDR3 length equals 14 residues. With 4 bases removed from V and 8 bases from J, the gap between germline ends came to 20 bases. CDR3 in amino acids: CAWILDPSTGGYTF. The CDR3 DNA sequence: TGTGCCTGGATTCTGGACCCTAGTACGGGCGGCTACACCTTC.

The chain joins TRBV29-1 to TRBJ2-1, with 11 bases matching TRBD2. The germline V gene encodes CDR1 SQVTM and CDR2 ANQGSEA. V lost 6 bases and J lost 5; bases outside the gene matches: 6. The CDR3 extends over 14 amino acids. In nucleotides, the CDR3 is TGCAGCGTGCGACTAGCGGGATCGGACAATGAGCAGTTCTTC. Protein product: CSVRLAGSDNEQFF.

The gene calls are TRBV4-1 and TRBJ2-7; TRBD1 is a possible D gene (6 bases). Germline loops: CDR1 MGHRA, CDR2 YSYEKL. The CDR3 sequence is 16 residues long. V was cut by 3 bases and J by 7 bases, with 22 bases left in between. CDR3 sequence reads: CASSHLGLGLQGEQYF. CDR3 in DNA: TGCGCCAGCAGCCATTTGGGTTTGGGCCTTCAGGGGGAGCAGTACTTC.

The rearrangement links TRBV30 to TRBJ2-7; 7 bases line up with TRBD2. After removal of 2 bases from V and 3 bases from J, the junction contained 10 bases not matched to a gene. The CDR3 runs 15 residues. Germline-derived CDR1 and CDR2 are GTSNPN and SVGIG (reference sequence). The CDR3 reads CAWSPLGLADYEQYF. The CDR3 region has the DNA TGTGCCTGGAGTCCTTTGGGGCTAGCGGACTACGAGCAGTACTTC.

The CDR3 DNA is TGTGCCAGTAGTCCCAAGTATCCCGGGGGCAATCAGCCCCAGCATTTT. Encoded protein: CASSPKYPGGNQPQHF. The chain has TRBV19 and TRBJ1-5; D gene ambiguous. V lost 5 bases and J lost 2, with 16 bases in between. The germline gives CDR1 LNHDA, CDR2 SQIVND (reference sequence). The CDR3 contains 16 residues.

The rearrangement joins TRBV27 to TRBJ1-2; no definite D call. Germline CDR1 reads MNHEY; CDR2 reads SMNVEV (reference sequence). The CDR3 extends over 15 amino acids. V lost 2 bases, J lost 5 bases, and 15 bases lay in between. In nucleotides, the CDR3 is TGTGCCAGCAGTTTAGGGAGGGAGCCTTTGTATGGCTACACCTTC. Translation: CASSLGREPLYGYTF.